Below, one T cell receptor (beta chain) is given with its context. The sample is drawn from a study of blood T cell repertoires in COVID-19. The wider study: COVID-19 samples collected from the United States, Italy and Spain covered acute and convalescent phases. T cells, B-cell-depleted T cells, or PBMCs provided the cDNA or gDNA that served as material.

The CDR3 length is 10 residues. Germline loops: CDR1 LGHDT, CDR2 YNNKEL (reference sequence). In the original processing: Reference gene primer amplification gave estimated nucleated cell counts. The method was immunoSEQ multiplex PCR; TCRdb's version includes in-frame clones alone and lacks a portion of them. V and J calls plus clone size are reproduced from that table; the DNA served to infer D and trimming. The top ten hold under 7.5% of the sample, which has 310,000 or so clones, roughly nine tenths seen once. This clonotype was sampled from a man aged 18 to 29 who had recovered from COVID-19. The V and J genes are TRBV3-1 (or the pseudogene TRBV3-2) and TRBJ2-1, with 8 nucleotides matching TRBD2. Specimen: peripheral blood. DNA for the CDR3: TGTGTCAAGCGGGAGAATGAGCAGTTCTTC. Protein product: CVKRENEQFF.